This T cell receptor beta chain was sequenced in a study of PD-1 blockade in classical Hodgkin lymphoma. With no exception, relapse followed autologous stem cell transplantation in all patients, and brentuximab vedotin exposure varied. Only in-frame clones appear in the TCRdb table, and some are missing; sequencing was by immunoSEQ multiplex PCR. The sample lists around 65,000 clones; about 91% were seen once. Sequenced here: peripheral blood mononuclear cells (PBMCs), sampled at baseline. This receptor was obtained from a human donor with classical Hodgkin lymphoma.

The DNA for the CDR3 is TGTGCCAGCAGTGAACGGGACTGGGCCGTTGGATCGACCGGGGAGCTGTTTTTT. Residues: CASSERDWAVGSTGELFF. V is TRBV2 and J is TRBJ2-2; D possibly corresponds to TRBD2 (6 bases). V shed 2 bases and J shed 5 bases, with 21 bases lying between them. In germline, CDR1 is SNHLY, CDR2 FYNNEI. The CDR3 contains 18 residues.